These T cell receptor beta chains were read from a single sample in a study of OX40 agonist ivuxolimab in advanced cancers. Produced via immunoSEQ multiplex PCR; TCRdb's table is partial and in-frame only. Of some 90,000 clones listed, 92% are singletons. This specimen consisted of CD4+ or CD8+ T cells sorted from blood, obtained in a trial of the OX40 agonist ivuxolimab. The origin of the receptors is an adult with an advanced solid tumor such as melanoma, head and neck, liver or kidney cancer. CDR3s include the opening cysteine and the closing phenylalanine or tryptophan. The D gene is left open where the match is weak. The listing skips clone size in some rows; elsewhere it reads once, few, many or a size class.

v_call	d_call	clone_size	j_call	cdr3_aa	cdr3_nt
TRBV6-1	TRBD2	few	TRBJ2-7	CASSGLGLAGGEQYF	TGTGCCAGCAGTGGATTGGGACTAGCGGGAGGCGAGCAGTACTTC
TRBV19	.	.	TRBJ1-5	CASSIEGVRGVYQPQHF	TGTGCCAGTAGTATAGAGGGGGTGAGAGGGGTATATCAGCCCCAGCATTTT
TRBV7-2	.	medium-sized	TRBJ2-5	CASSFVTGSQETQYF	TGTGCCAGCAGCTTCGTGACAGGATCGCAAGAGACCCAGTACTTC
TRBV29-1	.	.	TRBJ2-2	CSVESDGELFF	TGCAGCGTTGAATCCGACGGGGAGCTGTTTTTT
TRBV30	TRBD2	.	TRBJ2-7	CAWGGESSYEQYF	TGTGCCTGGGGGGGGGAAAGCTCCTACGAGCAGTACTTC
TRBV7-8	.	.	TRBJ1-2	CASSLDQGHYGYTF	TGTGCCAGCAGCTTAGACCAGGGGCACTATGGCTACACCTTC
TRBV29-1	.	.	TRBJ1-2	CSVEDPEGGYTF	TGCAGCGTTGAAGATCCCGAGGGAGGCTACACCTTC
TRBV28	.	.	TRBJ1-1	CASSLRGWNTEAFF	TGTGCCAGCAGTTTGAGGGGGTGGAACACTGAAGCTTTCTTT
TRBV4-1	TRBD1	.	TRBJ2-4	CASSQVPQGAAKNIQYF	TGCGCCAGCAGCCAAGTTCCTCAGGGGGCGGCCAAAAACATTCAGTACTTC
TRBV27	TRBD1	.	TRBJ1-2	CATRTGVHYTF	TGTGCCACCCGGACAGGGGTTCACTACACCTTC
TRBV19	TRBD1	.	TRBJ1-1	CASSILGQGASAFF	TGTGCCAGTAGTATTCTGGGACAGGGGGCGTCGGCTTTCTTT
TRBV9	TRBD2	.	TRBJ2-3	CASSVVGRERGSTDTQYF	TGTGCCAGCAGCGTAGTAGGCAGGGAGCGGGGGAGCACAGATACGCAGTATTTT
TRBV7-6	.	.	TRBJ1-1	CASSFGANTEAFF	TGTGCCAGCAGTTTTGGGGCGAACACTGAAGCTTTCTTT
TRBV2	TRBD1	.	TRBJ2-1	CASSEEGARNEQFF	TGTGCCAGCAGTGAAGAGGGGGCGAGGAATGAGCAGTTCTTC
TRBV19	.	.	TRBJ2-3	CASSILGSSTDTQYF	TGTGCCAGTAGTATTTTAGGTTCCTCCACAGATACGCAGTATTTT
TRBV5-8	TRBD2	.	TRBJ2-1	CASSFGTSGRADNEQFF	TGTGCCAGCAGCTTCGGGACTAGCGGGAGGGCAGACAATGAGCAGTTCTTC
TRBV19	TRBD2	.	TRBJ2-5	CASSIDHASGGRETQYF	TGTGCCAGTAGTATAGATCACGCTAGCGGGGGGCGAGAGACCCAGTACTTC
TRBV5-4	TRBD1	.	TRBJ1-1	CASSPQGYTEAFF	TGTGCCAGCAGCCCACAGGGGTACACTGAAGCTTTCTTT
TRBV7-9	.	.	TRBJ1-2	CASSPVYDYTF	TGTGCCAGCAGCCCAGTTTATGACTACACCTTC
TRBV13	TRBD1	.	TRBJ2-7	CASSLVSSRGSFEQYF	TGTGCCAGCAGCTTAGTCTCAAGCAGGGGGTCCTTCGAGCAGTACTTC
TRBV10-1	.	.	TRBJ1-1	CASSESMNTEAFF	TGCGCCAGCAGTGAGTCGATGAACACTGAAGCTTTCTTT
TRBV29-1	.	.	TRBJ1-2	CSVFRTEPPYSYTF	TGCAGCGTTTTCAGGACAGAGCCTCCCTATAGCTACACCTTC
TRBV5-8	TRBD2	.	TRBJ2-1	CASSWLAGGPEDEQFF	TGTGCCAGCAGCTGGCTAGCGGGGGGGCCCGAAGATGAGCAGTTCTTC
TRBV6-5	.	.	TRBJ2-7	CASSYSAVVLDEQYF	TGTGCCAGCAGTTACTCCGCCGTAGTATTAGACGAGCAGTACTTC
TRBV5-5	.	.	TRBJ2-7	CASSLAGAGYEQYF	TGTGCCAGCAGCTTGGCCGGGGCAGGGTACGAGCAGTACTTC
TRBV7-8	.	.	TRBJ1-2	CASSSRLYGYTF	TGTGCCAGCAGCAGTCGTCTATATGGCTACACCTTC
TRBV25-1	.	.	TRBJ2-3	CASSDSTDTQYF	TGTGCCAGCAGTGACAGCACAGATACGCAGTATTTT
TRBV27	TRBD1	.	TRBJ1-1	CASFLPQGAYTEAFF	TGTGCCAGCTTCTTGCCACAGGGGGCATATACTGAAGCTTTCTTT
TRBV27	.	.	TRBJ2-7	CASSLYPTGRHEQYF	TGTGCCAGCAGTTTATACCCGACAGGGAGGCACGAGCAGTACTTC
TRBV14	TRBD1	.	TRBJ2-7	CASSKGWTGASYEQYF	TGTGCCAGCAGCAAAGGGTGGACAGGGGCCTCCTACGAGCAGTACTTC
TRBV4-1	.	.	TRBJ1-2	CASSQDSNYGYTF	TGCGCCAGCAGCCAAGACAGTAACTATGGCTACACCTTC
TRBV11-2	.	.	TRBJ2-1	CASSLGGSEQFF	TGTGCCAGCAGCTTAGGCGGCAGTGAGCAGTTCTTC
TRBV5-1	.	.	TRBJ1-1	CASSLGGGGAGNTEAFF	TGCGCCAGCAGCTTGGGGGGGGGCGGGGCCGGGAACACTGAAGCTTTCTTT
TRBV5-1	TRBD1	.	TRBJ2-1	CASSPRDSNYNEQFF	TGCGCCAGCAGCCCCCGGGACAGCAACTACAATGAGCAGTTCTTC
TRBV7-9	.	.	TRBJ1-2	CASRGGANYGYTF	TGTGCCAGCCGAGGGGGGGCTAACTATGGCTACACCTTC
TRBV6-5	TRBD1	.	TRBJ1-2	CASSYLHRGYNGYTF	TGTGCCAGCAGTTATCTCCACAGGGGATACAACGGCTACACCTTC
TRBV18	TRBD2	.	TRBJ2-5	CASSPTSGEETQYF	TGTGCCAGCTCACCAACGAGCGGGGAAGAGACCCAGTACTTC
TRBV19	.	.	TRBJ1-5	CASTPRGNQPQHF	TGTGCCAGTACGCCCAGGGGCAATCAGCCCCAGCATTTT
TRBV18	.	.	TRBJ1-2	CASSPSNRAGYGYTF	TGTGCCAGCTCACCATCAAACAGGGCAGGCTATGGCTACACCTTC
TRBV2	TRBD1	.	TRBJ2-7	CASSEDQGESYEQYF	TGTGCCAGCAGTGAAGACCAGGGGGAATCCTACGAGCAGTACTTC
TRBV2	.	.	TRBJ2-2	CATSPGSYTGELFF	TGTGCCACTTCCCCCGGCTCCTACACCGGGGAGCTGTTTTTT
TRBV27	.	.	TRBJ1-5	CASSPTPRGNQPQHF	TGTGCCAGCAGTCCCACCCCAAGGGGAAATCAGCCCCAGCATTTT
TRBV6-5	.	.	TRBJ1-1	CASSYSRGGTEAFF	TGTGCCAGCAGTTACTCGAGGGGGGGGACTGAAGCTTTCTTT
TRBV19	.	.	TRBJ2-1	CASSIVSGNEQFF	TGTGCCAGTAGTATAGTTTCGGGAAATGAGCAGTTCTTC
TRBV4-1	.	.	TRBJ2-7	CASSQELAYEQYF	TGCGCCAGCAGCCAAGAGTTGGCCTACGAGCAGTACTTC
TRBV27	.	.	TRBJ2-1	CASRGFNEQFF	TGTGCCAGCAGAGGTTTCAATGAGCAGTTCTTC
TRBV19	.	.	TRBJ2-3	CASSILGGRAFLTSTDTQYF	TGTGCCAGTAGTATCCTCGGGGGACGGGCGTTCCTAACTAGCACAGATACGCAGTATTTT
TRBV9	.	.	TRBJ2-5	CASSVGDTQETQYF	TGTGCCAGCAGCGTAGGGGACACACAAGAGACCCAGTACTTC
TRBV13	.	.	TRBJ1-1	CASSLGVNTEAFF	TGTGCCAGCAGCTTAGGAGTTAACACTGAAGCTTTCTTT
TRBV27	TRBD1	.	TRBJ2-3	CASSPVTGSTDTQYF	TGTGCCAGCAGTCCGGTGACAGGGAGCACAGATACGCAGTATTTT
TRBV18	TRBD1	.	TRBJ2-7	CASSPRDSNSYEQYF	TGTGCCAGCTCACCAAGGGACAGTAACTCCTACGAGCAGTACTTC
TRBV11-2	.	.	TRBJ1-1	CASSLGDRGSITEAFF	TGTGCCAGCAGCTTAGGTGACCGCGGGTCCATTACTGAAGCTTTCTTT
TRBV27	.	once	TRBJ2-3	CASTLRGIRTDTQYF	TGTGCCAGCACCCTGCGAGGGATTCGGACAGATACGCAGTATTTT
TRBV4-3	.	.	TRBJ2-1	CASSQDGYREQFF	TGCGCCAGCAGCCAAGATGGGTATCGTGAGCAGTTCTTC
TRBV12-2	.	.	TRBJ1-1	CASRLSLESRANTEAFF	TGTGCAAGTCGCCTATCCCTCGAGAGCAGGGCGAACACTGAAGCTTTCTTT
TRBV11-2	.	.	TRBJ2-7	CASTGTPVYEQYF	TGTGCCAGTACCGGGACTCCGGTATACGAGCAGTACTTC
TRBV7-9	.	once	TRBJ1-2	CASSFSSGYTF	TGTGCCAGCAGCTTCTCGAGTGGCTACACCTTC
TRBV4-2	.	.	TRBJ1-5	CASSQDTNQPQHF	TGTGCCAGCAGCCAAGACACGAATCAGCCCCAGCATTTT